The T cell receptor (beta chain) under discussion was sequenced for a study of cytomegalovirus exposure and HLA in healthy donors. The PCR ran on 60 Vbeta and 13 Jbeta primers. The repertoire was sequenced with immunoSEQ multiplex PCR; TCRdb's copy has only in-frame clones and lacks some. The data show about 190,000 clones, about 70% seen once. The receptor's source is a woman in her thirties in good health and CMV-seronegative. Sequenced input: PBMCs.

CDR3 DNA sequence: TGTGCCAGCAGCTTAGGGTCTGTCGGGGTAGGAGGCTACACCTTC. Translated: CASSLGSVGVGGYTF. The chain has TRBV7-6 and TRBJ1-2; D is undetermined. Trimming removed 1 base from V and 8 bases from J, with 17 bases in between. The CDR3 is 15 amino acids. Germline CDR1 SGHVS, CDR2 FNYEAQ.